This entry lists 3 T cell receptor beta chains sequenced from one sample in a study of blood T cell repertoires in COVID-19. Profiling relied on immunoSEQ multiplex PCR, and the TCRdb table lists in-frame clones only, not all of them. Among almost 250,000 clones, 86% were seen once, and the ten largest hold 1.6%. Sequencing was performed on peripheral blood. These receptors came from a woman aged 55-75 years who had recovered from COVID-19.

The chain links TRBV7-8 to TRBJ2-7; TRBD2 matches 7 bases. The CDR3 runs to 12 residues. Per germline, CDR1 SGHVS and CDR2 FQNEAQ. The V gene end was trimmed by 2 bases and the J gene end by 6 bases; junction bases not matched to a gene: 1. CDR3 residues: CASSLWEGEQYF. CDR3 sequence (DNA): TGTGCCAGCAGCTTATGGGAGGGCGAGCAGTACTTC. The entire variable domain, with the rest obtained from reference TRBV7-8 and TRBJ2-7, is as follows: GAGVSQSPRYKVAKRGQDVALRCDPISGHVSLFWYQQALGQGPEFLTYFQNEAQLDKSGLPSDRFFAERPEGSVSTLKIQRTQQEDSAVYLCASSLWEGEQYFGPGTRLTVT.

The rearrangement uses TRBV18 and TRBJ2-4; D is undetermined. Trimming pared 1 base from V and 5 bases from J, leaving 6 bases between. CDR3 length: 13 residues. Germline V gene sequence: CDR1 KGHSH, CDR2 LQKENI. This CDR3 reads CASSPRAENIQYF. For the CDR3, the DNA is TGTGCCAGCTCACCACGGGCAGAAAACATTCAGTACTTC.

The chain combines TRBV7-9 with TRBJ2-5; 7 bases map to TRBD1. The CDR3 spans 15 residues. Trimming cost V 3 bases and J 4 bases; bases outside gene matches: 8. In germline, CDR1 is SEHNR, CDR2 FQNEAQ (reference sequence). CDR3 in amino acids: CASSFGVSGGETQYF. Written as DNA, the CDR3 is TGTGCCAGCAGCTTCGGGGTTTCAGGGGGAGAGACCCAGTACTTC.